This TCR beta chain was captured in a study of T cells in Graves' hyperthyroidism and ophthalmopathy. The table lists this clonotype with many counts. This CDR3 comprises 14 residues. CDR1 and CDR2 from the germline V gene are DFQATT and SNEGSKA (reference sequence). V lost 3 bases, J lost 5 bases, and 16 bases lay in between. RNA transcripts served as the template for amplifying TCR beta CDR3 regions. The HTBI set primed first-round TCR CDR3 RT-PCR. MiXCR was run by TCRdb on the multiplex PCR reads, yielding one entry per CDR3 protein. Among 280,000 or so distinct CDR3 sequences listed, around a quarter were seen once.

The receptor's source is a middle-aged man with Graves' hyperthyroidism that later progressed to Graves' ophthalmopathy. Sequenced sample: blood. The chain joins TRBV20-1 to TRBJ2-5, with D hard to call. CDR3 in DNA: TGCAGTGCTAGTTCGTCAGCTGATCTGGAGACCCAGTACTTC. Protein: CSASSSADLETQYF.